This passage covers 13 T cell receptor beta chains from one sample sequenced in a study of blood T cell repertoires in COVID-19. TCRdb's table, derived via immunoSEQ multiplex PCR, lists solely in-frame clones and lacks some. The data contain around 55,000 clones, about 87% of them singletons. Sequenced material: peripheral blood. The receptors here all came from a man aged 40-55 years with COVID-19, enrolled during active disease.

The chain employs TRBV6-5 and TRBJ2-7, with 9 positions matching TRBD1. CDR1 is MNHEY and CDR2 is SVGAGI in the germline V gene. The ends lost 6 bases at V and 0 bases at J; junction bases unmatched: 0. There are 13 residues in the CDR3. The DNA for the CDR3 is TGTGCCAGCAGGGGACAGGGCTCCTACGAGCAGTACTTC. This codes for CASRGQGSYEQYF.

The chain links TRBV7-3 to TRBJ2-7; the D gene is possibly TRBD2 (6 bases). Germline loops: CDR1 SGHTA, CDR2 FQGTGA. V lost 5 bases and J lost 4, with 27 bases in between. The CDR3 is made up of 18 amino acids. The CDR3 loop reads CASSPEPTGGLRGYEQYF. Written as DNA, the CDR3 is TGTGCCAGCAGCCCCGAACCAACCGGAGGGTTAAGGGGTTACGAGCAGTACTTC.

The V and J genes are TRBV7-2 and TRBJ2-5; 7 positions match TRBD2. The ends lost 7 bases at V and 2 bases at J; junction bases unmatched: 10. Germline V gene lookup returns CDR1 SGHTA and CDR2 FQGNSA. CDR3 length: 15 amino acids. The CDR3 loop reads CASTPLRGRQETQYF. CDR3 in DNA: TGTGCCAGCACCCCATTGCGGGGGAGACAAGAGACCCAGTACTTC.

The J gene is TRBJ1-2, the V gene TRBV12-3 or TRBV12-4; weak D call: TRBD1 (5 bases). Trimming removed 2 bases at V and 2 bases at J, with 6 bases between. The CDR3 loop spans 13 amino acids. The CDR3 DNA sequence: TGTGCCAGCAGTTTACAGGGAAACTATGGCTACACCTTC. Amino acids: CASSLQGNYGYTF.

Here the CDR3 reads CASSLGRTGVETQYF. The CDR3 nucleotides read TGTGCCAGCAGCTTAGGGCGGACAGGGGTCGAGACCCAGTACTTC. This chain uses TRBV7-8 with TRBJ2-5, with TRBD1 identical over 9 bases. CDR3 length: 15 amino acids. Trimming at V came to 1 base and at J to 5 bases, leaving 5 bases not matched to a gene. Per the germline V gene, CDR1 is SGHVS and CDR2 is FQNEAQ.

The CDR3 DNA sequence: TGTGCCAGCAGGCCCTCTTTAGGGGGCGTAAACTATGGCTACACCTTC. Protein sequence: CASRPSLGGVNYGYTF. The gene calls are TRBV2 and TRBJ1-2; 7 bases fit TRBD1. Per germline, CDR1 SNHLY and CDR2 FYNNEI. This CDR3 is built from 16 residues. Trimming took 6 bases from V and 2 from J; bases not matched to a gene: 12.

The CDR3 nucleotides read TGTGCCAGTAGTATGGAGGAGCGGGGGGCCGCAGATACGCAGTATTTT. Translating it yields CASSMEERGAADTQYF. The chain employs TRBV19 and TRBJ2-3; TRBD2 matches 9 bases. The CDR3 is 16 amino acids. CDR1 and CDR2 (germline): LNHDA, SQIVND (reference sequence). V gave up 3 bases and J gave up 4 bases; unmatched junction bases: 8.

The chain combines TRBV7-2 with TRBJ2-1, with 9 bases identical to TRBD2. Germline trimming cut 4 bases from V and 7 bases from J; bases unmatched to any gene: 8. The V gene's germline CDR1 is SGHTA and CDR2 FQGNSA. This CDR3 comprises 15 residues. This CDR3 reads CASSSTGLAKNEQFF. CDR3 sequence (DNA): TGTGCCAGCAGCTCAACGGGACTAGCTAAAAATGAGCAGTTCTTC.

V is TRBV6-5 and J is TRBJ1-4; D unclear. Per germline, CDR1 MNHEY and CDR2 SVGAGI. CDR3 length equals 14 residues. Trimming removed 9 bases from V and 8 bases from J, with 19 bases in between. The CDR3 spells CASSKTPGGEKLFF. For the CDR3, the DNA is TGTGCCAGTTCTAAGACGCCAGGCGGGGAAAAACTGTTTTTT.

V and J are TRBV6-5 and TRBJ2-5, with a possible D match to TRBD2 (7 bases). The length of the CDR3 is 14 residues. Germline lookup yields CDR1 MNHEY and CDR2 SVGAGI. V was cut by 6 bases and J by 4 bases, with 15 bases left in between. The CDR3 coding sequence is TGTGCCAGCAGCCCGCGGGGGCTGGGAGAGACCCAGTACTTC. This codes for CASSPRGLGETQYF.

The sample holds one count of this clone. The chain is built from TRBV3-1 (or the pseudogene TRBV3-2) and TRBJ2-1; 7 positions agree with TRBD2. The CDR3 runs 14 residues. The ends lost 6 bases at V and 4 bases at J; junction bases unmatched: 6. Germline CDR1 and CDR2: LGHDT and YNNKEL (reference sequence). The chain's CDR3 is CASSLAAGYNEQFF. For the CDR3, the DNA is TGTGCCAGCAGTCTAGCGGCCGGGTACAATGAGCAGTTCTTC.

The chain combines TRBV9 with TRBJ2-7; the match to TRBD1 covers 7 bases. CDR1 is SGDLS and CDR2 is YYNGEE in the germline V gene. Germline trimming cut 4 bases from V and 2 bases from J; bases unmatched to any gene: 6. The CDR3 is 14 amino acids. The CDR3 bases are TGTGCCAGCAGCTTACAGGGGTCCCCCTACGAGCAGTACTTC. This encodes CASSLQGSPYEQYF.

The chain is built from TRBV18 and TRBJ2-3, with D possibly being TRBD2 (6 bases). The CDR3 has 15 amino acids. V was trimmed by 3 bases and J by 2 bases, leaving 12 bases between them. Germline V lookup: CDR1 KGHSH, CDR2 LQKENI. The CDR3 region is CASSPAGTNTDTQYF. Written as DNA, the CDR3 is TGTGCCAGCTCACCGGCGGGAACTAACACAGATACGCAGTATTTT.